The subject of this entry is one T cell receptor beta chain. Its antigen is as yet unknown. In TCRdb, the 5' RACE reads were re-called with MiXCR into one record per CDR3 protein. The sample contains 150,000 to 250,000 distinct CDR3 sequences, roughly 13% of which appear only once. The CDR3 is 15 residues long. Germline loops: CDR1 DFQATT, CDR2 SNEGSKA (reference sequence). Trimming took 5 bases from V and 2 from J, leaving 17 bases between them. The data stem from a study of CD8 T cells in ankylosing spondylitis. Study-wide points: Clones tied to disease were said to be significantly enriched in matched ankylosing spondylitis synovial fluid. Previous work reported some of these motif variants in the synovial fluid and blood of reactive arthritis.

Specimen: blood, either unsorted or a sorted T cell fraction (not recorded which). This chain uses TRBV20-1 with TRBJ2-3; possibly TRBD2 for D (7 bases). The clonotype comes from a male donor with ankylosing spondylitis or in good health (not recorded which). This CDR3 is CSARGASGYTDTQYF. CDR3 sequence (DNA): TGCAGTGCTCGGGGGGCTAGCGGATACACAGATACGCAGTATTTT.